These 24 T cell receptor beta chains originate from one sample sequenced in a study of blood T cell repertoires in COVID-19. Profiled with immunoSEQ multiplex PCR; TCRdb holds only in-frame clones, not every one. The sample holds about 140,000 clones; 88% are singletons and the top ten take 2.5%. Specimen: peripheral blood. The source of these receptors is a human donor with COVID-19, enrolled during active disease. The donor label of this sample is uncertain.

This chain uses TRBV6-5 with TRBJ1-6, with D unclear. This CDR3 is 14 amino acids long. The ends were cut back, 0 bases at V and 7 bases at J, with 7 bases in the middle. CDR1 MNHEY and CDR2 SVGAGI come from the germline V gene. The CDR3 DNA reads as TGTGCCAGCAGTTACTCGAGGGCGAATTCACCCCTCCACTTT. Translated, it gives CASSYSRANSPLHF.

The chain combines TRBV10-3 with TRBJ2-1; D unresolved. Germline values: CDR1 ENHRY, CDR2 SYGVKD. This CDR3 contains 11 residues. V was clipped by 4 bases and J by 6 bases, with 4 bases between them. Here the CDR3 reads CAISVVNEQFF. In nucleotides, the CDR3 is TGTGCCATCAGTGTAGTCAATGAGCAGTTCTTC.

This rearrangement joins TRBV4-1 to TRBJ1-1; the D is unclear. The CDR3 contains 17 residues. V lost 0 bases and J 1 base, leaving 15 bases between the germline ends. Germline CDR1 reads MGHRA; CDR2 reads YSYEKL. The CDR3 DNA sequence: TGCGCCAGCAGCCAAGAAGGGTCGAGGGCCCGGAACACTGAAGCTTTCTTT. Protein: CASSQEGSRARNTEAFF.

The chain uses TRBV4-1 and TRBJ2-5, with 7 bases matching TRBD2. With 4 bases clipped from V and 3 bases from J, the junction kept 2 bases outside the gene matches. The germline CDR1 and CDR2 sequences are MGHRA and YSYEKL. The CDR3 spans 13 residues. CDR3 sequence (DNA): TGCGCCAGCAGCCCTCGGGGGGAAGAGACCCAGTACTTC. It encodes CASSPRGEETQYF.

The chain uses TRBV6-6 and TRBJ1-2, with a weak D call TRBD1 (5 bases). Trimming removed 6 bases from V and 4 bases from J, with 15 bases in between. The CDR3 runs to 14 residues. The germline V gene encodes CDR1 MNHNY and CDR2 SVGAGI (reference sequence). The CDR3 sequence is CASSRGSQAYGYTF. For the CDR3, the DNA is TGTGCCAGCAGCCGGGGGTCGCAGGCCTATGGCTACACCTTC.

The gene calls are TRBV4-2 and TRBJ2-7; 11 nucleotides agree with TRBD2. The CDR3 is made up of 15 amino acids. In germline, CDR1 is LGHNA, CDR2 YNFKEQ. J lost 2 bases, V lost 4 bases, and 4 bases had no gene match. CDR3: CASSPLTSGTYEQYF. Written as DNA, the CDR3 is TGTGCCAGCAGCCCGCTGACTAGCGGGACCTACGAGCAGTACTTC.

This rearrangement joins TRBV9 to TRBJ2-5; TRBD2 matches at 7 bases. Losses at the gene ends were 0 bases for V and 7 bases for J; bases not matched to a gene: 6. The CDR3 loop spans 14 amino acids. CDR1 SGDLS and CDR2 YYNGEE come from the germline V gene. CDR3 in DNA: TGTGCCAGCAGCGTAGCTCCGGGAGGTCGGACCCAGTACTTC. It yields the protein CASSVAPGGRTQYF.

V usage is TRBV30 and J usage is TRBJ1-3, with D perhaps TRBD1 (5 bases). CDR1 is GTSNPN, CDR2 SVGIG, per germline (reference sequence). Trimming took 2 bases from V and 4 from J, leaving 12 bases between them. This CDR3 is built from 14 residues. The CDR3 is CAWSSGGQGNTIYF. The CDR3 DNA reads TGTGCCTGGAGTTCCGGGGGTCAAGGAAACACCATATATTTT.

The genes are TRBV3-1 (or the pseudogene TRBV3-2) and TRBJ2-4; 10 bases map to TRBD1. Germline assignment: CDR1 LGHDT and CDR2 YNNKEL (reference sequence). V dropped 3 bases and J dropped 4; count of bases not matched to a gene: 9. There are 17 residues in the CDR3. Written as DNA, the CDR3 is TGTGCCAGCAGCCAGGGTATCCCGGGACAGGGGAAAAACATTCAGTACTTC. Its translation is CASSQGIPGQGKNIQYF.

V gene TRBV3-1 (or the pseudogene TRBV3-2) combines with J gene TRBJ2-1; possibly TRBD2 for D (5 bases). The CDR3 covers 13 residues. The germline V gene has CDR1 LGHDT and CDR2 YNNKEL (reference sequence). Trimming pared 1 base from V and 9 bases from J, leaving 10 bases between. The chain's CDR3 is CASSQVLAGEQFF. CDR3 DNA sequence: TGTGCCAGCAGCCAAGTTCTAGCCGGTGAGCAGTTCTTC.

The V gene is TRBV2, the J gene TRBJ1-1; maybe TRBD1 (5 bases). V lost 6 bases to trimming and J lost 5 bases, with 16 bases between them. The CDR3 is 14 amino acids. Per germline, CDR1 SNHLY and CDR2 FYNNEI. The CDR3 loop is CASRATETGTEAFF. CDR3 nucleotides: TGTGCCAGCAGGGCGACAGAAACGGGTACTGAAGCTTTCTTT.

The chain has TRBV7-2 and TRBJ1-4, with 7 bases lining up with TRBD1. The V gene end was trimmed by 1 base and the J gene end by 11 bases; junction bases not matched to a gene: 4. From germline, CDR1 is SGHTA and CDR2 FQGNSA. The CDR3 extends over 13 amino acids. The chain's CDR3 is CASSLEDRAKLFF. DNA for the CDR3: TGTGCCAGCAGCTTAGAAGACAGGGCCAAACTGTTTTTT.

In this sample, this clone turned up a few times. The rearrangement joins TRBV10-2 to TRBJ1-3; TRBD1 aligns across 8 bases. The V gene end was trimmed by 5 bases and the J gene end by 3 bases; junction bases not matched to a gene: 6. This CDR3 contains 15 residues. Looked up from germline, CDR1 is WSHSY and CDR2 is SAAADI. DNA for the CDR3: TGCGCCAGCAGTCCGACAGGGGCCGGTGGAAACACCATATATTTT. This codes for CASSPTGAGGNTIYF.

The CDR3 region is CATQKTGAGTIYF. Here the CDR3 DNA reads TGTGCCACCCAAAAGACAGGCGCCGGAACCATATATTTT. V and J are TRBV10-3 and TRBJ1-3, with a weak D call TRBD1 (6 bases). CDR1 and CDR2 (germline): ENHRY, SYGVKD. The CDR3 runs to 13 residues. Deletions cut 10 bases from V and 10 bases from J, with 20 bases between.

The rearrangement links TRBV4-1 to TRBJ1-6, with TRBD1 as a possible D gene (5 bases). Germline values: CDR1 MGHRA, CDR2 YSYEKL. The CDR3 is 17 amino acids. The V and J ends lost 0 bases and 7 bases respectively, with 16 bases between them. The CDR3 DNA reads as TGCGCCAGCAGCCAAGATTTCTGGCAGGGAATAAATTCACCCCTCCACTTT. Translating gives CASSQDFWQGINSPLHF.

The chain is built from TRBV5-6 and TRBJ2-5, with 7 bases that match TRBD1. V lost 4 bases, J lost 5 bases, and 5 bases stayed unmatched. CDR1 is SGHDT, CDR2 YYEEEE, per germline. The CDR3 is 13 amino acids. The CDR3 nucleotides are TGTGCCAGCAGCCTGCAGGGGGATGAGACCCAGTACTTC. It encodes CASSLQGDETQYF.

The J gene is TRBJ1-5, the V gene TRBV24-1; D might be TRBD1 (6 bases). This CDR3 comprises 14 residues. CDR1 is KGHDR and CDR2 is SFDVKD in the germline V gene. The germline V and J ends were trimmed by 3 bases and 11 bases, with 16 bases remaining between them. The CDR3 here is CATSDAQGQEAQHF. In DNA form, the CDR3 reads TGTGCCACCAGTGATGCTCAGGGGCAAGAGGCCCAGCATTTT.

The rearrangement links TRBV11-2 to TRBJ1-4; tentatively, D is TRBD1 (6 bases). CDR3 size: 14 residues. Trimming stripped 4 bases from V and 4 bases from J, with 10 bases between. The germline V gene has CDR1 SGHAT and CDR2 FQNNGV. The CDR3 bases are TGTGCCAGCAGCTGGACAGACCGTAATGAAAAACTGTTTTTT. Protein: CASSWTDRNEKLFF. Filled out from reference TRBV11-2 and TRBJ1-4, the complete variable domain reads EAGVAQSPRYKIIEKRQSVAFWCNPISGHATLYWYQQILGQGPKLLIQFQNNGVVDDSQLPKDRFSAERLKGVDSTLKIQPAKLEDSAVYLCASSWTDRNEKLFFGSGTQLSVL.

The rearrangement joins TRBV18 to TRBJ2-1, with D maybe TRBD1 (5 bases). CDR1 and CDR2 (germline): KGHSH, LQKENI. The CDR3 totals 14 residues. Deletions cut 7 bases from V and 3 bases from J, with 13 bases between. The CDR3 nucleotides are TGTGCCAGCTGCCCCTTAAGGGGCTACAATGAGCAGTTCTTC. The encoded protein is CASCPLRGYNEQFF.

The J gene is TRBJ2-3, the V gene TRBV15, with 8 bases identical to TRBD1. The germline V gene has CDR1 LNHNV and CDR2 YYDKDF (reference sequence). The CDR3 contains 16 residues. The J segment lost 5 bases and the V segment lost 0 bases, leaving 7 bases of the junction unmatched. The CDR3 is CATSRDRTGLLDTQYF. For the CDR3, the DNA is TGTGCCACCAGCAGAGATCGGACAGGGTTATTAGATACGCAGTATTTT.

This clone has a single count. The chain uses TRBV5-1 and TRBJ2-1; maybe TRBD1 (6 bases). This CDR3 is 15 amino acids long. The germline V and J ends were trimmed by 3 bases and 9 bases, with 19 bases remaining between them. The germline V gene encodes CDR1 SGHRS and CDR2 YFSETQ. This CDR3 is CASSSSGTPRSEQFF. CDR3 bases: TGCGCCAGCAGCTCTTCCGGGACACCGCGGAGTGAGCAGTTCTTC.

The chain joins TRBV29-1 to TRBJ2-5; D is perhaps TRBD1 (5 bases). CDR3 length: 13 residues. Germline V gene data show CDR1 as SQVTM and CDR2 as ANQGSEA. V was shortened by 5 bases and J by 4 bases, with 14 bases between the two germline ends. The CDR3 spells CSVKTQGGETQYF. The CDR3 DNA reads TGCAGCGTTAAAACTCAGGGTGGAGAGACCCAGTACTTC.

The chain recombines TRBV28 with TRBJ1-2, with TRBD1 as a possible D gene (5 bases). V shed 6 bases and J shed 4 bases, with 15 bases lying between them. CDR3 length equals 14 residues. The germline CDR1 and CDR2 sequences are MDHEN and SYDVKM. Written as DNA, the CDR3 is TGTGCCAGCAGGGGGCGCGGCTCCCTCTATGGCTACACCTTC. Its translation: CASRGRGSLYGYTF.

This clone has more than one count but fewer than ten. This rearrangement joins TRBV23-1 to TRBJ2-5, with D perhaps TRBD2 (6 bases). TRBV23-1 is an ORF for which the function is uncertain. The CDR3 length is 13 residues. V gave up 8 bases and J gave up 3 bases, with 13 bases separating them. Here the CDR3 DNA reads TGCGCCAGCCACTCGCGGGGTGAAGAGACCCAGTACTTC. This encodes CASHSRGEETQYF.